The clone carrying this T cell receptor beta chain has a handful of counts. Unique molecular identifiers were incorporated during preparation of the TCRbeta library. TCRdb ran MiXCR on the PCR reads and lists one entry per CDR3 protein. The data show approximately 510,000 distinct CDR3 sequences, approximately 20% seen once. The data originate from a study of T-cell reconstitution after alpha-beta-depleted transplantation in children. Material: PBMCs from the stem cell graft donor, obtained from the stem cell graft. The TCR was taken from a human donor who donated a stem cell graft to a child with acute lymphoblastic leukemia.

The CDR3 reads CASSYVGTGGHEQFF. Here the CDR3 DNA reads TGCGCCAGCAGCTACGTCGGTACAGGGGGGCATGAGCAGTTCTTC. The gene calls are TRBV5-1 and TRBJ2-1, with TRBD1 matching over 8 bases. This CDR3 region has 15 residues. Germline CDR1 is SGHRS and CDR2 is YFSETQ. J lost 8 bases, V lost 3 bases, and 10 bases had no gene match.